The entry below describes one T cell receptor beta chain. Its target is unknown. Sequencing used immunoSEQ multiplex PCR; TCRdb keeps in-frame clones, though not all of them. The sample has roughly 57,000 clones; under 95% are singletons. The entry originates in a study of early stage breast cancer tumors. Study conclusions and caveats: Chain pairing and CD4, CD8 or FOXP3 expression were not captured. Compared with adjacent normal breast, tumors showed around 2.7-fold denser, more clonal T cells.

Germline CDR1 is SGHAT and CDR2 is FQNNGV. V lost 3 bases and J lost 4, with 12 bases in between. This CDR3 has 15 amino acids. The V call is TRBV11-2, the J call TRBJ2-2; the D gene is possibly TRBD1 (7 bases). The source of this sequence is a person between 65 and 80 years old with breast cancer. The sequenced sample was blood. The CDR3 coding sequence is TGTGCCAGCAGCTTGGAGGGGGCGGTCACCGGGGAGCTGTTTTTT. As protein: CASSLEGAVTGELFF.